This TCR beta chain emerged from a study of neurological immune-mediated disorders. TCRdb recomputed calls from the 5' RACE reads with MiXCR, one row per CDR3 protein. In the table there are some 48,000 distinct CDR3 sequences, roughly 21% of which are singletons. This clonotype turned up a few times. Time point described: technical triplicate 3. Per the germline V gene, CDR1 is LNHDA and CDR2 is SQIVND (reference sequence). This CDR3 contains 13 residues. Germline trimming cut 4 bases from V and 6 bases from J; bases unmatched to any gene: 5. The chain joins TRBV19 to TRBJ2-7, with TRBD1 matching over 8 bases. This TCR came from a man in his fifties or sixties with HTLV-1-associated myelopathy (HAM/TSP). Sequenced input: PBMCs. In nucleotides, the CDR3 is TGTGCCAGTAGTAGGACAGGGATCGGCGAGCAGTACTTC. Protein sequence: CASSRTGIGEQYF.